Reported below is one T cell receptor (beta chain). Only a few counts were recorded for this clonotype. Its cognate antigen has yet to be identified. No much larger clonotype is one base removed from it; base qualities were not supplied. Sequencing took place on an Illumina HiSeq 1500. TCRdb reworked the public reads: Q25 trimming with fastp, MiXCR clone assembly, productive beta chains retained. Under each unique CDR3 protein, matching rows form one entry showing the most common genes and DNA. A total of fewer than 250,000 distinct CDR3 sequences appear in this sample, roughly an eighth of them only once. The biggest ten clones account for about 1.5% of the sample. These data are taken from a study of T cell repertoires in cytomegalovirus infection (dated by TCRdb to between 2018 and 2021). The study in broad terms: Donor HLA type was relevant to the analysis, because carriage of CMV infection together with the matching HLA type was indicated by public TCR beta signatures. Study-level results and caveats: In both this cohort and an independent approximately 350-donor cohort, the cumulative frequency of public TCR beta family members distinguished carriers of CMV infection plus the relevant HLA type. In the ex vivo response, HLA-C-restricted CMV-specific TCR beta clonotypes were dominant, and in two of eight donors the single most frequent clonotype came from this HLA-C-restricted group.

For CDR1 and CDR2, the germline V gene (reference sequence) lists LGHDT and YNNKEL. Spanning cysteine to phenylalanine, the CDR3 consists of 15 amino acids. Left in the record is the CDR3 DNA by itself, 45 bases read in frame from the first base. Trimming at the junction amounts to 0 bases on V and 4 bases on J, and the germline ends lie 12 bases apart. Source material: PBMCs. The receptor's source is a human donor in good health (CMV status not recorded). Some clones in this sample may be carry-over from other donors' samples. Recombination joined TRBV3-1 with TRBJ1-2; TRBD1 is possibly the D segment (6 matching bases). In nucleotides, the sequence is TGTGCCAGCAGCCAAGATCTCGGACAGACCTATGGCTACACCTTC. Its product reads: CASSQDLGQTYGYTF.